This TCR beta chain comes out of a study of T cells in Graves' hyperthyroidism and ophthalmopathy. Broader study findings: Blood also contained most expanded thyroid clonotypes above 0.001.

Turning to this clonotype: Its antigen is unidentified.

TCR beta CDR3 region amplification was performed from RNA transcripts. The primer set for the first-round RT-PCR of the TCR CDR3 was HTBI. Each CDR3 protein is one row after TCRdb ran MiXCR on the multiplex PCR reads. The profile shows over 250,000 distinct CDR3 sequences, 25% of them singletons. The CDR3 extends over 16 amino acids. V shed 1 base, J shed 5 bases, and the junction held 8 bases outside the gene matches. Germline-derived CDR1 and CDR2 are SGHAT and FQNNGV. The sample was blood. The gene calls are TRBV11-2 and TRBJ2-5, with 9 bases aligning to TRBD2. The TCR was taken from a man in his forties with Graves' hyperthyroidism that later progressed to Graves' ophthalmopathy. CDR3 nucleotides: TGTGCCAGCAGCTTAGGGCTAGCGGGATATTTGGAGACCCAGTACTTC. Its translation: CASSLGLAGYLETQYF. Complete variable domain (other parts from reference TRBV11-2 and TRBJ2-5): EAGVAQSPRYKIIEKRQSVAFWCNPISGHATLYWYQQILGQGPKLLIQFQNNGVVDDSQLPKDRFSAERLKGVDSTLKIQPAKLEDSAVYLCASSLGLAGYLETQYFGPGTRLLVL.